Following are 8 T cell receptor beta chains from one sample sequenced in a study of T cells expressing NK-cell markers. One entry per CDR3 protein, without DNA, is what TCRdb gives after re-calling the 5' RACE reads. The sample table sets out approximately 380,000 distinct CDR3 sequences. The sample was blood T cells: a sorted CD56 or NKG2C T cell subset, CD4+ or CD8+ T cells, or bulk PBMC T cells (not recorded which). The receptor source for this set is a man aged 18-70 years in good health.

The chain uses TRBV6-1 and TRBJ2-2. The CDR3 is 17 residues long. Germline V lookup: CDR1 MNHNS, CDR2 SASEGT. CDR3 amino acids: CASSPTDRHGDTGELFF.

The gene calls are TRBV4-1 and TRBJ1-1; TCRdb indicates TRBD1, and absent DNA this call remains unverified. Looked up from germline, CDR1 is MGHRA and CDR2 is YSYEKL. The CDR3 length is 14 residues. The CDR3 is CASSHTGGNTEAFF.

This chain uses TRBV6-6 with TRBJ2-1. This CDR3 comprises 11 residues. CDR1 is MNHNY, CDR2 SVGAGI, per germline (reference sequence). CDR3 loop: CASSVHNEQFF.

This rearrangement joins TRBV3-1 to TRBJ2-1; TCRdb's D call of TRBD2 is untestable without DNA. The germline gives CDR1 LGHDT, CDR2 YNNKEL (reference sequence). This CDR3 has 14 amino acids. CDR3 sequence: CASSQVLADNEQFF.

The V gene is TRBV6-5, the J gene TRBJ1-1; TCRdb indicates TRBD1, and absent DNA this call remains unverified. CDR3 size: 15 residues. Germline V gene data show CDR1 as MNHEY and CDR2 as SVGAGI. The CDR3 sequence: CASSYSNFGGTEAFF.

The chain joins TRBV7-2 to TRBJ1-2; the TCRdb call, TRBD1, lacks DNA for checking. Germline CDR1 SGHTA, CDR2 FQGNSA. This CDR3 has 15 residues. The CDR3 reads CASSLGQGANYGYTF.

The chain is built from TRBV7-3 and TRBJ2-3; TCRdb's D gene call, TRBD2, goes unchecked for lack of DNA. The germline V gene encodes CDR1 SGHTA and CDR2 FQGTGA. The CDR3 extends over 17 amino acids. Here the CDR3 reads CASSLTYAGGNTDTQYF.

CDR3 region: CASSSEWVGNQPQHF. The V call is TRBV18, the J call TRBJ1-5. The length of the CDR3 is 15 residues. The V gene's germline CDR1 is KGHSH and CDR2 LQKENI.